This T cell receptor (beta chain) was recorded in a study of blood T cell repertoires in COVID-19 (TCRdb year 2020). In the study overall: Samples from collaborators originated in the United States, Italy and Spain and spanned both the acute and convalescent phases of COVID-19. The material from the prospective study consisted of cDNA or gDNA derived from T cells, B-cell-depleted T cells, or PBMCs. Subjects who had been exposed to COVID-19, were actively infected with it, or had recovered from it provided the deeply sampled blood TCRbeta repertoires that made up the dataset. A freely available public database, intended as a resource for researchers studying the immune response to SARS-CoV-2, is where the repertoires were released. Samples came from the ongoing ImmuneRACE study (first 160 participants) plus 1,254 subjects from 6 global collaborators. Nearly every sample came with metadata listing a de-identified subject ID, COVID-19 status, age in years and sex. Where available, HLA class I and class II types were taken from metadata supplied by the sample provider and were not determined by assay-based typing.

Beyond this particular receptor, the publication reports: How much clinical and demographic metadata was included differed by source and by participant, and the metadata was provided uncurated.

For this clone: Its specific antigen is unknown. Per-nucleotide qualities are absent, and no much larger clonotype sits a single base away.

Between the V and J ends, shortened by 3 bases and 0 bases respectively, the junction contains 6 bases. CDR1 and CDR2 are read off the germline V gene (reference sequence) as MNHEY and SMNVEV. The CDR3, cysteine through phenylalanine, is 14 amino acids long. Only the CDR3 DNA stays, 42 bases, in frame from base 1. Enrolling through a virtual design, the prospective study's participants ranged in age from about 18 to 100 years and lived across about two dozen United States geographic areas. To assign participants to cohorts, the prospective study relied on clinical history that participants themselves reported in a screening survey and a study questionnaire. In the prospective study, whole blood, serum and a nasopharyngeal or oropharyngeal swab were collected from each participant by mobile phlebotomists. Additional blood draws and questionnaires over a 2-month period could optionally be provided by prospective study participants. Prospective study blood samples were shipped either frozen or at room temperature before DNA extraction.

TCRbeta CDR3 regions were amplified from genomic DNA by means of the immunoSEQ Assay, a bias-controlled multiplex PCR. Under the source paper's analysis protocol: Nucleated cell counts per sample were estimated from amplification of reference gene primers within the assay. To quantify the absolute abundance of each unique TCRbeta CDR3 rearrangement, sequence reads were collapsed and filtered. For each sample, productive Simpson clonality was calculated by taking the square root of Simpson's diversity index across productive rearrangements. TCRdb took over this immuneACCESS table, retaining in-frame rearrangements with V and J assigned. Such tables are incomplete; in checked studies, under half of the missing clones stem from an unresolved V gene, and the remainder is unexplained. Clonal size and the V and J genes are those of that table, whereas D and trimming came from the DNA. Across this sample there are 300,000 to 350,000 clones, with around 90% seen only once. Jointly, the top ten make up approximately 4.5% of the sample.

Sequenced input: PBMCs or T cells enriched from blood (not recorded which). The sequence came from a woman aged 18-29 years with acute COVID-19. This chain is built from TRBV27 and TRBJ2-1, with the D gene too uncertain to name. The nucleotide sequence reads TGTGCCAGCAGTTTCCATAGCTCCTACAATGAGCAGTTCTTC. This yields the protein CASSFHSSYNEQFF.